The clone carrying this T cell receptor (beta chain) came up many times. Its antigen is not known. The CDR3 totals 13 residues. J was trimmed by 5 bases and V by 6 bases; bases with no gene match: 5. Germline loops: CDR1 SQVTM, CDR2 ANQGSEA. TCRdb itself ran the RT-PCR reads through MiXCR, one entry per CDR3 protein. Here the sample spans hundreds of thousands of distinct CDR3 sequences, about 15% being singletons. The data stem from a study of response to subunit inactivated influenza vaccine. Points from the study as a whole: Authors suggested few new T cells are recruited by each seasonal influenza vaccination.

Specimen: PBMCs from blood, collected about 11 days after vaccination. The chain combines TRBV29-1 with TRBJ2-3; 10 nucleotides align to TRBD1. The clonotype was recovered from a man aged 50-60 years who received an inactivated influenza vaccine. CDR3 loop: CSVRTGGKDTQYF. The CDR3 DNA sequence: TGCAGCGTCCGGACAGGGGGAAAAGATACGCAGTATTTT.